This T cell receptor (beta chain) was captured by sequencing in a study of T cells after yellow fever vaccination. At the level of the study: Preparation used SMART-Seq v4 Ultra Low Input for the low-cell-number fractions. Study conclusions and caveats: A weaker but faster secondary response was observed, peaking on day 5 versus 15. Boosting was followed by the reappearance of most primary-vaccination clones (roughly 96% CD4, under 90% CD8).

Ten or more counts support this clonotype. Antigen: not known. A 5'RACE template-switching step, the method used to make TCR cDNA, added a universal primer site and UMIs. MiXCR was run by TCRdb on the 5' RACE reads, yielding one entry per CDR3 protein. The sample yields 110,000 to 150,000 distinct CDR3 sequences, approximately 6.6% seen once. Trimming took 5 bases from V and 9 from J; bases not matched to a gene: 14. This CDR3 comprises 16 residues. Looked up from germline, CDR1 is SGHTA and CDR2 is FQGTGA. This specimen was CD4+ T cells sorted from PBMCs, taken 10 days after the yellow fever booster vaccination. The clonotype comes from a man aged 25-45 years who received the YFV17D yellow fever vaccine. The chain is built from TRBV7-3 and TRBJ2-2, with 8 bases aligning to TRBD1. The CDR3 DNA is TGTGCCAGCAGCCCCGGACAGGGCTTCGTGGACCGGGAGCTGTTTTTT. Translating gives CASSPGQGFVDRELFF. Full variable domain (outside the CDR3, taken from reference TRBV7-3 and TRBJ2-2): GAGVSQTPSNKVTEKGKYVELRCDPISGHTALYWYRQSLGQGPEFLIYFQGTGAADDSGLPNDRFFAVRPEGSVSTLKIQRTERGDSAVYLCASSPGQGFVDRELFFGEGSRLTVL.